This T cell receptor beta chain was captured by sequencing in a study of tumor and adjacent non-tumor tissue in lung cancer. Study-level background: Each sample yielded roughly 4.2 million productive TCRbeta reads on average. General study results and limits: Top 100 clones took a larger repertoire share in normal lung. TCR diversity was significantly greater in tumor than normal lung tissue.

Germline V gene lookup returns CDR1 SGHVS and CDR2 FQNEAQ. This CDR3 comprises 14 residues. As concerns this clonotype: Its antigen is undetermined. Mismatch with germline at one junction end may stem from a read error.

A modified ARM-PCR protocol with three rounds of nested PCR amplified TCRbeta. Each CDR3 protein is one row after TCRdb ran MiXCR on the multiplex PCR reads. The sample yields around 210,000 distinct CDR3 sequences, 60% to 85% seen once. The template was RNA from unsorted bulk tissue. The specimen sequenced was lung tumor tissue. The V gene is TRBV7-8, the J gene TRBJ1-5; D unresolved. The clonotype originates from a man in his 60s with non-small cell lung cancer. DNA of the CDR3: TGTGCCAACAGCTATCAGAAGGGCGGTCAGCCCCAGCATTTT. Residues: CANSYQKGGQPQHF.